This TCR beta chain was sequenced during a study of CD8 T cells in Susac syndrome. Study results and limitations: The study recognized that its TCR sequencing and HLA analysis covered a relatively small number of individuals.

The multiple sclerosis controls were treatment-naive patients with relapsing-remitting disease that was stable or active. Negative isolation yielded CD8+ and CD4+ T cells; FACS enriched TEMRA cells. When the RNA was reverse transcribed, random hexamers were used with an input of roughly 0.45 to 1 ug. TCR beta CDR3 was amplified by immunoSEQ covering 54 Vbeta and 13 Jbeta. TCRdb reanalysed the immunoSEQ multiplex PCR reads using MiXCR and keeps one entry per CDR3 protein. The repertoire includes 65,000 to 90,000 distinct CDR3 sequences, 85% to 95% of them detected once, and roughly 0.39% sits in the top ten. Trimming took off 4 bases at V and 4 bases at J, with 14 bases between the two ends. The germline V gene has CDR1 SGHRS and CDR2 YFSETQ. The CDR3 is made up of 15 amino acids. Details on this clonotype: The antigen remains unidentified.

V gene TRBV5-1 combines with J gene TRBJ1-4; D not resolved. The origin of this receptor is a human donor with multiple sclerosis. Sequenced input: CD8+ T cells from PBMCs. CDR3 sequence: CASSRLGRDNEKLFF. In DNA, the CDR3 is TGCGCCAGCAGCCGCTTAGGACGGGATAATGAAAAACTGTTTTTT.